This is a list of T cell receptor beta chains from one sample in a study of T-cell memory formation after mild COVID-19. TCRdb fed the 5' RACE reads into MiXCR, producing one record per CDR3 protein. The table includes around 320,000 distinct CDR3 sequences, just under 20% detected once. Sequencing was carried out using PBMCs or a T cell subset sorted from them (not recorded which). All receptors derive from a man aged 18 to 30 who had mild COVID-19 (a few samples of this study predate the infection). Cell type and time point are not known. Each CDR3 is given with its conserved first and last residue. The D gene is left open where the match is weak. Size is stated for part of the rows, as once, few or many counts, or as a class when the clone is expanded.

>NA|many|TRBJ2-1|TRBV5-1
TGCGCCAGCAGCCCTACGGCAGGCAACGGTGAGCAGTTCTTC
CASSPTAGNGEQFF
>NA|NA|TRBJ2-5|TRBV5-5
TGTGCCAGCAGCTCGCCCACCTATCAAGAGACCCAGTACTTC
CASSSPTYQETQYF
>TRBD1|many|TRBJ2-3|TRBV5-1
TGCGCCAGCAGATCACCAGGGGGCGAAGGCACAGATACGCAGTATTTT
CASRSPGGEGTDTQYF
>TRBD1|NA|TRBJ1-6|TRBV19
TGTGCCAGTAGTACTAACAGGGGGCTTAATTCACCCCTCCACTTT
CASSTNRGLNSPLHF
>NA|few|TRBJ1-5|TRBV19
TGTGCCAGTACAGACCGGGCCAGGGCCCAGCATTTT
CASTDRARAQHF
>TRBD2|few|TRBJ2-3|TRBV14
TGTGCCAGCAGCCTCCGACGCGCTAGCGGGGGAACAGATACGCAGTATTTT
CASSLRRASGGTDTQYF
>NA|NA|TRBJ2-1|TRBV6-5
TGTGCCAGCAGCGCCCCAGGGGTAGTTGAGCAGTTCTTC
CASSAPGVVEQFF
>NA|few|TRBJ1-5|TRBV2
TGTGCCAGCAGTGATCGGGTGGTTCAGCCCCAGCATTTT
CASSDRVVQPQHF
>NA|few|TRBJ2-1|TRBV2
TGTGCCAGCAGTCCTAGCACCGCATCCTACAATGAGCAGTTCTTC
CASSPSTASYNEQFF
>NA|few|TRBJ1-5|TRBV6-5
TGTGCCAGCAGTTTGGGACAAAGCATCCAGCCCCAGCATTTT
CASSLGQSIQPQHF
>TRBD1|few|TRBJ2-2|TRBV7-3
TGTGCCAGCAGCCGTGACAGGGGCCAGCTGTTTTTT
CASSRDRGQLFF
>NA|once|TRBJ2-2|TRBV29-1
TGCAGCGTCCATGGGGTTGGACACTTCACCGGGGAGCTGTTTTTT
CSVHGVGHFTGELFF
>NA|NA|TRBJ2-3|TRBV5-1
TGCGCCAGCAGCTTGGAACCCCGGCAAGATACGCAGTATTTT
CASSLEPRQDTQYF
>TRBD1|many|TRBJ1-1|TRBV29-1
TGCAGCGTTGAGACAGGGAATTCAGCTGAAGCTTTCTTT
CSVETGNSAEAFF
>NA|few|TRBJ1-2|TRBV3-1
TGTGCCAGCAGCCAGGTGGATCGTGGCTACACCTTC
CASSQVDRGYTF
>TRBD1|few|TRBJ2-6|TRBV6-2/TRBV6-3
TGTGCCAGCAGCAACAGGGGGTCTGGGGCCAACGTCCTGACTTTC
CASSNRGSGANVLTF
>TRBD1|few|TRBJ1-2|TRBV5-4
TGTGCCAGCAGCTTTGATCGGACAGGGCTTGGCTACACCTTC
CASSFDRTGLGYTF
>TRBD1|NA|TRBJ2-3|TRBV4-3
TGCGCCAGCAGCCAAGAAGGGACAGGGACGGTTGCGGATACGCAGTATTTT
CASSQEGTGTVADTQYF
>NA|few|TRBJ1-2|TRBV4-3
TGCGCCAGCAGCCAACTCGGAGGGACTAACTATGGCTACACCTTC
CASSQLGGTNYGYTF
>NA|few|TRBJ2-5|TRBV6-2/TRBV6-3
TGTGCCAGCAGCGGGCATACTCAAGAGACCCAGTACTTC
CASSGHTQETQYF
>NA|once|TRBJ1-5|TRBV5-6
TGTGCCAGCAGCTTTGGACGGGGGACCAATCAGCCCCAGCATTTT
CASSFGRGTNQPQHF
>TRBD1|NA|TRBJ2-5|TRBV6-5
TGTGCCAGCAGTTCGACCGCGGACAGGGGGGGAGAGACCCAGTACTTC
CASSSTADRGGETQYF
>NA|few|TRBJ1-1|TRBV7-9
TGTGCCAGCACAACAGGGTCGATCACTGAAGCTTTCTTT
CASTTGSITEAFF
>NA|NA|TRBJ2-5|TRBV20-1
TGCAGTGCTAGAGAGAGGGGAGAGACCCAGTACTTC
CSARERGETQYF
>TRBD1|many|TRBJ1-1|TRBV4-1
TGCGCCAGCAGCCCACGGCAGGGGGTACGTACCACGGAAATGAACACTGAAGCTTTCTTT
CASSPRQGVRTTEMNTEAFF
>NA|once|TRBJ1-4|TRBV3-1
TGTGCCAGCAGCCCTGGTGCCCCGAATCATAATGAAAAACTGTTTTTT
CASSPGAPNHNEKLFF
>NA|NA|TRBJ1-6|TRBV20-1
TGCAGTGCTAGACCCCCTTCGGACAGCAATTCACCCCTCCACTTT
CSARPPSDSNSPLHF
>TRBD2|NA|TRBJ2-7|TRBV6-6
TGTGCCAGCAGCCGGGGGGGAGCAACCCACGAGCAGTACTTC
CASSRGGATHEQYF
>NA|few|TRBJ2-3|TRBV7-9
TGTGCCAGCACCAGGGGGGGGCACACAGATACGCAGTATTTT
CASTRGGHTDTQYF
>TRBD2|few|TRBJ2-1|TRBV5-4
TGTGCCAGCAGCTTGGGAACTAGCGGGGGGGTCAATGAGCAGTTCTTC
CASSLGTSGGVNEQFF
>NA|NA|TRBJ1-2|TRBV6-2/TRBV6-3
TGTGCCAGCAGGCCTAACGGAAGAGGGGGAGGCTACACCTTC
CASRPNGRGGGYTF
>NA|NA|TRBJ1-1|TRBV7-6
TGTGCCAGCAGACCTGATATGAACACTGAAGCTTTCTTT
CASRPDMNTEAFF
>NA|NA|TRBJ1-1|TRBV6-5
TGTGCCAGCAGAGCAACCGGTCATGTGAACACTGAAGCTTTCTTT
CASRATGHVNTEAFF
>TRBD1|many|TRBJ1-1|TRBV5-1
TGCGCCAGCAGCTTGGACGGACAGGGAGCTGAAGCTTTCTTT
CASSLDGQGAEAFF
>NA|few|TRBJ2-7|TRBV7-2
TGTGCCAGCAGCTACTCGACAGCCAGCTCCTACGAGCAGTACTTC
CASSYSTASSYEQYF
>NA|few|TRBJ1-2|TRBV20-1
TGCAGTGCTATCCCCCCCTCTGGCTACACCTTC
CSAIPPSGYTF
>NA|few|TRBJ1-1|TRBV29-1
TGCAGCGTTGGACGGACAGCATTTAACACTGAAGCTTTCTTT
CSVGRTAFNTEAFF
>NA|NA|TRBJ2-5|TRBV2
TGTGCCAGCCCCGAAGGGATCAGACAAGAGACCCAGTACTTC
CASPEGIRQETQYF
>NA|few|TRBJ1-2|TRBV4-1
TGCGCCAGCAGCCAAGATCCGACAGCTGACTATGGCTACACCTTC
CASSQDPTADYGYTF
>NA|few|TRBJ1-2|TRBV6-1
TGTGCCAGCAGTGAAGCGGTATGGGACTATGGCTACACCTTC
CASSEAVWDYGYTF
>NA|NA|TRBJ2-3|TRBV6-6
TGTGCCAGCTGGGCTTATACGCAGTATTTT
CASWAYTQYF
>TRBD1|NA|TRBJ1-1|TRBV20-1
TGCAGTGTCGCCGGGACAGTGAACACTGAAGCTTTCTTT
CSVAGTVNTEAFF
>NA|NA|TRBJ1-2|TRBV2
TGTGCCAGACGTGGGGGCTACACCTTC
CARRGGYTF
>NA|few|TRBJ2-3|TRBV7-2
TGTGCCAGCAGCCCAGGTGGGTGGGGCACAGATACGCAGTATTTT
CASSPGGWGTDTQYF
>NA|few|TRBJ2-1|TRBV6-2/TRBV6-3
TGTGCCAGCAGTTACGCCGAACGCGGAAAGAGTCGTCCTGAGCAGTTCTTC
CASSYAERGKSRPEQFF
>NA|NA|TRBJ1-2|TRBV18
TGTGCCAGCTCACCACCGGAGACAGGCTATGGCTACACCTTC
CASSPPETGYGYTF
>NA|NA|TRBJ2-6|TRBV7-3
TGTGCCAGCAGCGAAAGATCCACTGGGGCCAACGTCCTGACTTTC
CASSERSTGANVLTF
>NA|few|TRBJ1-1|TRBV15
TGTGCCACCAGCAGAGATTGGGCGGCAGGGTGTTTCTTT
CATSRDWAAGCFF
>NA|few|TRBJ1-6|TRBV14
TGTGCCAGCAGCCCCCGGACAGATTCACCCCTCCACTTT
CASSPRTDSPLHF
>NA|once|TRBJ2-3|TRBV29-1
TGCAGCGTTGATTTGGTCGGGGGCTTCACAGATACGCAGTATTTT
CSVDLVGGFTDTQYF
>TRBD1|few|TRBJ2-7|TRBV5-1
TGCGCCAGCAGCACCCCCCGGGACAGGGACGAGCAGTACTTC
CASSTPRDRDEQYF
>NA|few|TRBJ2-2|TRBV6-5
TGTGCCAGCAGTTACAACAGCCTCGCCGGGGAGCTGTTTTTT
CASSYNSLAGELFF
>NA|NA|TRBJ2-1|TRBV6-2/TRBV6-3
TGTGCCAGCAGTTACCCGTCTATCAATGAGCAGTTCTTC
CASSYPSINEQFF